The rows below give T cell receptor beta chains drawn from one sample of a study of cytomegalovirus exposure and HLA in healthy donors. The table came from immunoSEQ multiplex PCR; TCRdb's copy has only in-frame clones and leaves some out. The sample records roughly 150,000 clones, 80% to 90% being singletons. Specimen: PBMCs. Source of these receptors: a woman aged 18 to 35 in good health and CMV-seronegative. CDR3s leave out the opening cysteine and the closing phenylalanine or tryptophan. Fields, in order: J gene, V gene, CDR3 length, CDR3 protein.

TRBJ2-3	TRBV9	13	ASSPRQQSTDTQY
TRBJ2-2	TRBV29-1	10	SALGSTGELF
TRBJ2-7	TRBV4-2	13	ASSQSPDSPYEQY
TRBJ2-4	TRBV28	17	ASSFSTGTTGLAKNIQY
TRBJ2-3	TRBV7-6	11	ASSLERLDTQY
TRBJ2-2	TRBV5-1	14	ASSLLGGPNTGELF
TRBJ1-5	TRBV6-6	14	ASSYSAGEYNQPQH
TRBJ1-1	TRBV7-2	16	ASSSTPWEGSLNTEAF
TRBJ2-2	TRBV10-1	10	ASNQGGGELF
TRBJ1-2	TRBV7-9	13	ASSLSGQHHYGYT